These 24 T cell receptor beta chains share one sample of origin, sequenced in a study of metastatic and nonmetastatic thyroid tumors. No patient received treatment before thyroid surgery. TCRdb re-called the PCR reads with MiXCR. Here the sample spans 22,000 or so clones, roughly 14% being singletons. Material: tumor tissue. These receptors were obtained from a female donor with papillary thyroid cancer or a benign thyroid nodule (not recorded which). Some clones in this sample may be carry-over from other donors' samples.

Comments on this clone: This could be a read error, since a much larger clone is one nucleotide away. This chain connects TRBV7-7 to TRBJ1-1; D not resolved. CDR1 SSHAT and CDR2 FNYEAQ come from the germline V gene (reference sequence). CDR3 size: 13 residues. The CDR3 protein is CASSQQLNTKAFF. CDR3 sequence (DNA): TGTGCTAGCAGCCAACAGCTGAACACTAAAGCTTTCTTT.

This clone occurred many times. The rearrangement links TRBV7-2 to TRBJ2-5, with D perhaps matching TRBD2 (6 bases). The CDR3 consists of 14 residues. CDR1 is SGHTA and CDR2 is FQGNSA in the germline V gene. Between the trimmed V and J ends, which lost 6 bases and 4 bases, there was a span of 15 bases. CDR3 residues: CASRWDSRGETQYF. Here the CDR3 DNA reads TGTGCCAGCAGATGGGACTCGAGAGGAGAGACCCAGTACTTC. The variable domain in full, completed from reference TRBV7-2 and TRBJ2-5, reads GAGVSQSPSNKVTEKGKDVELRCDPISGHTALYWYRQSLGQGLEFLIYFQGNSAPDKSGLPSDRFSAERTGGSVSTLTIQRTQQEDSAVYLCASRWDSRGETQYFGPGTRLLVL.

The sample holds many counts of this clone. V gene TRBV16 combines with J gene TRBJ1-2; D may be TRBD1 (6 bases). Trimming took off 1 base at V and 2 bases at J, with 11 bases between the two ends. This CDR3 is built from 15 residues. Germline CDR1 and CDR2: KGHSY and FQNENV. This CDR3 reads CASSQLPTGNYGYTF. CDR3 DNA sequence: TGTGCCAGCAGCCAATTACCCACAGGGAACTATGGCTACACCTTC.

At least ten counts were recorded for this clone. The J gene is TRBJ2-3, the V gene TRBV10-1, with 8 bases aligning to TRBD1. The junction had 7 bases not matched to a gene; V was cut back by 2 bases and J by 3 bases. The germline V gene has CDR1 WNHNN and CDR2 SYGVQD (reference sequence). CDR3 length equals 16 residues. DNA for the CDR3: TGCGCCAGCAGTGAGATTACAGGGGGTTGGACAGATACGCAGTATTTT. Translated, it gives CASSEITGGWTDTQYF.

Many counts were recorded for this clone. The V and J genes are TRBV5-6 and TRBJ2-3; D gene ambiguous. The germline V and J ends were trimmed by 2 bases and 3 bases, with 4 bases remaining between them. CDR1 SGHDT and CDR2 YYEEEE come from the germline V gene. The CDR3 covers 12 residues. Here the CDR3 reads CASSLLTDTQYF. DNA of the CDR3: TGTGCCAGCAGCTTACTAACAGATACGCAGTATTTT.

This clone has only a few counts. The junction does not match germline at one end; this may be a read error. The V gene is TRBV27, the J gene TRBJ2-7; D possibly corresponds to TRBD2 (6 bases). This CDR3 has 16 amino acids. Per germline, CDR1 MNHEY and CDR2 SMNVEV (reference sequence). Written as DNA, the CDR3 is TGTGCTAGCAGTTTCAACAGGTGCGGAGGGTCCTACGAGCAGTACTTC. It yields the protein CASSFNRCGGSYEQYF.

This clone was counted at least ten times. CDR3 DNA sequence: TGCAGTGCTAGTTACGACAGGGAGTCAGATACGCAGTATTTT. It yields the protein CSASYDRESDTQYF. The V call is TRBV20-1, the J call TRBJ2-3; 7 bases are a match to TRBD1. The CDR3 length is 14 residues. From germline, CDR1 is DFQATT and CDR2 SNEGSKA (reference sequence). With 3 bases clipped from V and 4 bases from J, the junction kept 7 bases outside the gene matches.

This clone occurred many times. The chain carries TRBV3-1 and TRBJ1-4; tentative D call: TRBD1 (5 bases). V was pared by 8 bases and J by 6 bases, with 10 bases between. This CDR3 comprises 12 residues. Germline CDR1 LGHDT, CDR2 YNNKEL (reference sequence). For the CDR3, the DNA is TGTGCCAGCGTCGGGGGAGATGAAAAACTGTTTTTT. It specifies CASVGGDEKLFF.

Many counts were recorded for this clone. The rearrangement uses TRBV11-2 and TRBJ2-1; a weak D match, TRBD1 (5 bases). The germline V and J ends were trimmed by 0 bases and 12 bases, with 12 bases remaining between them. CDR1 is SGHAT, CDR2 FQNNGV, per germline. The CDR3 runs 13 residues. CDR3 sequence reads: CASSLDPGSGQFF. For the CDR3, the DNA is TGTGCCAGCAGCTTAGATCCAGGGTCTGGGCAGTTCTTC.

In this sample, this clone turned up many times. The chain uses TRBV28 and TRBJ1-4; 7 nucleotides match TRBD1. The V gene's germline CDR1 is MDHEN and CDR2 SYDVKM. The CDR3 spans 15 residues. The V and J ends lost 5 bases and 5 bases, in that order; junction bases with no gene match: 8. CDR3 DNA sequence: TGTGCCAGCAGTCCCAGCGGGACAGAGAATGAAAAACTGTTTTTT. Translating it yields CASSPSGTENEKLFF.

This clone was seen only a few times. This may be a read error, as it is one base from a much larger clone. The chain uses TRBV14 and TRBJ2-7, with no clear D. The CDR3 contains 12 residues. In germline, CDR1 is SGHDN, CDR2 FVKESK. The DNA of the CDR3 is TGTGCCATCAGCGCTTGGGGCTACGAGCAGTACTTC. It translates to CAISAWGYEQYF.

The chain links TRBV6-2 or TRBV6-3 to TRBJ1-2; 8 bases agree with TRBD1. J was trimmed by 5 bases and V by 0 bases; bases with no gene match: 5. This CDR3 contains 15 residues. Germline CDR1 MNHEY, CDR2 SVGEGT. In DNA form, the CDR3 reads TGTGCCAGCAGTTACTCCGGACAGGGAGTTTATGGCTACACCTTC. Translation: CASSYSGQGVYGYTF.

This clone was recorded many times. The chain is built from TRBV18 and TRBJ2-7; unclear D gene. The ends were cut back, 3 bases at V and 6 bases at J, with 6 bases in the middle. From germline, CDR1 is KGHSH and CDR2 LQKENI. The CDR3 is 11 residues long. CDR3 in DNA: TGTGCCAGCTCACCGGGCCTCGAGCAGTACTTC. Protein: CASSPGLEQYF.

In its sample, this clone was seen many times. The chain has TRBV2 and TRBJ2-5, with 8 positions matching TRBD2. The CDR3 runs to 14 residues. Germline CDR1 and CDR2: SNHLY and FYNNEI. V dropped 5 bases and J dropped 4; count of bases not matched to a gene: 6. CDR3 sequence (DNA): TGTGCCAGCAGTTCCTACGGACTAGCAGAGACCCAGTACTTC. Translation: CASSSYGLAETQYF.

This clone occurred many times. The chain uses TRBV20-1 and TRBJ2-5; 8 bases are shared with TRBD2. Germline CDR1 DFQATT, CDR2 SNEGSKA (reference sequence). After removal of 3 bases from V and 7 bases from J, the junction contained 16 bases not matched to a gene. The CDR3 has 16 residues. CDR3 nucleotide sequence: TGCAGTGCTAGGCGGCGGGGGGAAGGGGAGCGTGGGACCCAGTACTTC. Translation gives CSARRRGEGERGTQYF.

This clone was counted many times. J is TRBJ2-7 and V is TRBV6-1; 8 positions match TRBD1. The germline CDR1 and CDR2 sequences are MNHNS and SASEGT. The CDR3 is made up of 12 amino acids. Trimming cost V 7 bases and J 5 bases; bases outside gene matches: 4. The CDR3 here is CASKDRVNEQYF. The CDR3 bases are TGTGCCAGCAAGGACAGGGTCAACGAGCAGTACTTC.

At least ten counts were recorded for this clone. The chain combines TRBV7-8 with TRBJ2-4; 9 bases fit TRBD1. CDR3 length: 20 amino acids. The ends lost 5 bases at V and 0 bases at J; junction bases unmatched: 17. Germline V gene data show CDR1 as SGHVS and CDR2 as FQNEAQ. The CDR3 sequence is CASSPRPGTGRPLAKNIQYF. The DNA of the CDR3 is TGTGCCAGCAGCCCTAGGCCCGGGACAGGGAGGCCACTAGCCAAAAACATTCAGTACTTC.

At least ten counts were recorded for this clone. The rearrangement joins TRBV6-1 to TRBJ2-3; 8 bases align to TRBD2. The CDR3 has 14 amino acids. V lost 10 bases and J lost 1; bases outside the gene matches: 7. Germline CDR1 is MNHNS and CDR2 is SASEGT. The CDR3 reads CATKFGGGTDTQYF. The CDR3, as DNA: TGTGCCACCAAGTTCGGGGGGGGCACAGATACGCAGTATTTT.

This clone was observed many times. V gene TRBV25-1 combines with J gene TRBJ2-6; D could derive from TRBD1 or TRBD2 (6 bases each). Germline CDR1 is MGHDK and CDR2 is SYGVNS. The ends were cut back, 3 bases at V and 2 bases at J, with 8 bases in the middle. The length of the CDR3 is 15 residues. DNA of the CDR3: TGTGCCAGCAGTGAGGGGGGCACTGGGGCCAACGTCCTGACTTTC. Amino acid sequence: CASSEGGTGANVLTF. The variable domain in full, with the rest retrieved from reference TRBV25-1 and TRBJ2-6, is EADIYQTPRYLVIGTGKKITLECSQTMGHDKMYWYQQDPGMELHLIHYSYGVNSTEKGDLSSESTVSRIRTEHFPLTLESARPSHTSQYLCASSEGGTGANVLTFGAGSRLTVL.

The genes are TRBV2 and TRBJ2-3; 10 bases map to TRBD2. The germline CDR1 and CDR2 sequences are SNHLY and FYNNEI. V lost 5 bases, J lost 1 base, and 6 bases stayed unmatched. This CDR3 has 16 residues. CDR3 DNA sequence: TGTGCCAGCAGTAGGGGCGGGACTAGCGGCACAGATACGCAGTATTTT. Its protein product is CASSRGGTSGTDTQYF.

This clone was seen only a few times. CDR3 amino acids: CASGAALAAGGYSYEQYF. CDR3 nucleotide sequence: TGTGCCAGCGGCGCTGCACTAGCGGCAGGGGGGTACTCCTACGAGCAGTACTTC. This chain links TRBV27 with TRBJ2-7, with D tentatively TRBD2 (8 bases). Trimming removed 8 bases at V and 0 bases at J, with 26 bases between. This CDR3 region has 18 residues. Germline CDR1 and CDR2: MNHEY and SMNVEV (reference sequence).

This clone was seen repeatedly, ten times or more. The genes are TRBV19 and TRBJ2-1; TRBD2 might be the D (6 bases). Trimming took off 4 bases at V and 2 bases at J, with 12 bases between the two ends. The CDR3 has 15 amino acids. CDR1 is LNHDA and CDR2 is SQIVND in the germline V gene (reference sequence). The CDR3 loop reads CASSTSVIAYNEQFF. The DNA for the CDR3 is TGTGCCAGTAGTACTAGCGTAATAGCCTACAATGAGCAGTTCTTC.

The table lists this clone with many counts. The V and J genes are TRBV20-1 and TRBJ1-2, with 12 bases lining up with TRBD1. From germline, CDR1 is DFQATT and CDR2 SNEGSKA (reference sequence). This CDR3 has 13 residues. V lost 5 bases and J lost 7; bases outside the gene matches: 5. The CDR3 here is CSAARDRGPGYTF. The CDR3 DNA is TGCAGTGCTGCGAGGGACAGGGGGCCTGGCTACACCTTC.

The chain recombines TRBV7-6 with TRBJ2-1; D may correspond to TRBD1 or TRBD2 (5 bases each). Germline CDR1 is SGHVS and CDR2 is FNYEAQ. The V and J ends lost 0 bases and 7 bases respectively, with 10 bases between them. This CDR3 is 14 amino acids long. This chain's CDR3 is CASSLAGVQNEQFF. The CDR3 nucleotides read TGTGCCAGCAGCTTAGCGGGGGTGCAGAATGAGCAGTTCTTC. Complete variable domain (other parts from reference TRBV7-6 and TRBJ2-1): GAGVSQSPRYKVTKRGQDVALRCDPISGHVSLYWYRQALGQGPEFLTYFNYEAQQDKSGLPNDRFSAERPEGSISTLTIQRTEQRDSAMYRCASSLAGVQNEQFFGPGTRLTVL.